This TCR beta chain comes out of a study of blood T cell repertoires in COVID-19. Trimming shortened V by 6 bases and J by 2 bases, and 16 bases separated the two germline ends. In germline, CDR1 is KGHSH, CDR2 LQKENI. This CDR3 has 15 amino acids. The repertoire was sequenced with immunoSEQ multiplex PCR; TCRdb's copy has only in-frame clones and lacks some. The sample has fewer than 700,000 clones, 85% to 90% seen once. The sample comprised peripheral blood. The clonotype originates from a woman aged 45-59 years with COVID-19, enrolled during active disease. The V gene is TRBV18, the J gene TRBJ1-1; possibly TRBD1 for D (5 bases). CDR3 sequence reads: CASSFRGGVNTEAFF. As DNA, the CDR3 is TGTGCCAGCTCCTTTAGAGGAGGGGTAAACACTGAAGCTTTCTTT.